Below, 17 T cell receptor beta chains from the same sample are listed, as sequenced in a study of vaccination effects on CD4 cells after COVID-19. The table came from immunoSEQ multiplex PCR; TCRdb's copy has only in-frame clones and leaves some out. The sample includes about 25,000 clones, 73% of them seen just once. These receptors lack a known antigen. Upon completion of about ten days in culture, CD4+ T cells were isolated. The material was CD4+ T cells from PBMCs cultured without peptide, obtained before COVID-19 vaccination. Receptor source: a human donor who received a COVID-19 vaccine.

The chain has TRBV12-3 or TRBV12-4 and TRBJ1-5, with D tentatively TRBD1 (5 bases). This CDR3 spans 13 amino acids. V lost 3 bases, J lost 5 bases, and 8 bases lay in between. The CDR3 DNA reads TGTGCCAGCAGTTTTTTGGGGCATCAGCCCCAGCATTTT. It yields the protein CASSFLGHQPQHF.

The chain uses TRBV6-5 and TRBJ1-1; D may be TRBD1 (5 bases). V lost 3 bases, J lost 0 bases, and 8 bases lay in between. The germline V gene encodes CDR1 MNHEY and CDR2 SVGAGI. This CDR3 has 14 amino acids. The CDR3 DNA reads as TGTGCCAGCAGTTATGGGGGTATGAACACTGAAGCTTTCTTT. As protein: CASSYGGMNTEAFF.

This clone was seen a handful of times. The J gene is TRBJ1-5, the V gene TRBV20-1; D gene uncertain. V lost 3 bases to trimming and J lost 8 bases, with 14 bases between them. This CDR3 is 13 amino acids long. Per germline, CDR1 DFQATT and CDR2 SNEGSKA (reference sequence). CDR3 amino acids: CSASIPIIEPQHF. CDR3 nucleotides: TGCAGTGCTAGTATCCCGATTATAGAGCCCCAGCATTTT.

CDR3 in amino acids: CASRKGRNTEAFF. The CDR3 nucleotides are TGTGCCAGCAGGAAGGGGAGGAACACTGAAGCTTTCTTT. This chain joins TRBV6-5 and TRBJ1-1, with TRBD1 as a possible D gene (5 bases). The germline V gene has CDR1 MNHEY and CDR2 SVGAGI. V dropped 6 bases and J dropped 1 base, with 9 bases sitting between them. The CDR3 is made up of 13 amino acids.

The V gene is TRBV6-5, the J gene TRBJ1-1, with a possible D match to TRBD1 (5 bases). The germline V gene has CDR1 MNHEY and CDR2 SVGAGI. With 4 bases removed from V and 11 bases from J, the gap between germline ends came to 11 bases. There are 11 residues in the CDR3. The CDR3 bases are TGTGCCAGCAGTTTTTCAAGACAGGCTTTCTTT. It codes for CASSFSRQAFF.

The chain uses TRBV6-2 or TRBV6-3 and TRBJ2-7, with 11 bases aligning to TRBD2. The V and J ends lost 3 bases and 0 bases, in that order; junction bases with no gene match: 7. Germline CDR1 and CDR2: MNHEY and SVGEGT. The CDR3 spans 17 residues. In DNA, the CDR3 is TGTGCCAGCAGTTATCGAGTAGCGGGAGGGAGCTCCTACGAGCAGTACTTC. Translated, it gives CASSYRVAGGSSYEQYF.

The chain employs TRBV19 and TRBJ2-6; D ambiguous. CDR1 and CDR2 (germline): LNHDA, SQIVND (reference sequence). The CDR3 is 17 amino acids. With 1 base removed from V and 2 bases from J, the gap between germline ends came to 12 bases. The CDR3 protein is CASSIGGTKTGANVLTF. The CDR3 coding sequence is TGTGCCAGTAGTATAGGCGGCACAAAGACTGGGGCCAACGTCCTGACTTTC.

This chain connects TRBV6-5 to TRBJ1-5; TRBD1 agrees at 11 bases. J was trimmed by 2 bases and V by 11 bases; bases with no gene match: 8. CDR1 is MNHEY and CDR2 is SVGAGI in the germline V gene. The CDR3 consists of 15 residues. This CDR3 reads CAVGTDRGRNQPQHF. The DNA of the CDR3 is TGTGCCGTGGGAACGGACAGGGGGCGCAATCAGCCCCAGCATTTT.

V is TRBV25-1 and J is TRBJ1-1; D gene ambiguous. With 0 bases removed from V and 2 bases from J, the gap between germline ends came to 4 bases. This CDR3 region has 13 residues. In germline, CDR1 is MGHDK, CDR2 SYGVNS. The CDR3 loop reads CASSEYKNTEAFF. The CDR3 DNA reads as TGTGCCAGCAGTGAATATAAAAACACTGAAGCTTTCTTT. The variable domain in full, with the rest retrieved from reference TRBV25-1 and TRBJ1-1, is EADIYQTPRYLVIGTGKKITLECSQTMGHDKMYWYQQDPGMELHLIHYSYGVNSTEKGDLSSESTVSRIRTEHFPLTLESARPSHTSQYLCASSEYKNTEAFFGQGTRLTVV.

The rearrangement uses TRBV28 and TRBJ1-2; D not certain. CDR1 is MDHEN and CDR2 is SYDVKM in the germline V gene. V was pared by 8 bases and J by 4 bases, with 17 bases between. This CDR3 comprises 14 residues. CDR3 in amino acids: CASLKGRALYGYTF. The DNA for the CDR3 is TGTGCCAGCCTCAAGGGTAGGGCTCTCTATGGCTACACCTTC.

This chain uses TRBV30 with TRBJ1-6, with D possibly matching TRBD1 (5 bases). V dropped 2 bases and J dropped 0 bases, with 17 bases sitting between them. There are 18 residues in the CDR3. Germline loops: CDR1 GTSNPN, CDR2 SVGIG (reference sequence). Written as DNA, the CDR3 is TGTGCCTGGAGTCCGTTGGCAGGGCTGAGCTCCTATAATTCACCCCTCCACTTT. It codes for CAWSPLAGLSSYNSPLHF.

This clone was seen a few times. This rearrangement joins TRBV18 to TRBJ2-7; 9 positions match TRBD1. This CDR3 spans 15 amino acids. Germline values: CDR1 KGHSH, CDR2 LQKENI. J lost 0 bases, V lost 4 bases, and 4 bases had no gene match. As DNA, the CDR3 is TGTGCCAGCTCACTAGGGACAGGGAGCTCCTACGAGCAGTACTTC. Residues: CASSLGTGSSYEQYF. The full variable domain, completed using reference TRBV18 and TRBJ2-7, is NAGVMQNPRHLVRRRGQEARLRCSPMKGHSHVYWYRQLPEEGLKFMVYLQKENIIDESGMPKERFSAEFPKEGPSILRIQQVVRGDSAAYFCASSLGTGSSYEQYFGPGTRLTVT.

The rearrangement joins TRBV9 to TRBJ2-5, with D perhaps TRBD1 (7 bases). This CDR3 has 15 amino acids. V was shortened by 0 bases and J by 4 bases, with 13 bases between the two germline ends. CDR1 SGDLS and CDR2 YYNGEE come from the germline V gene. The CDR3 sequence is CASSVGAGGPETQYF. The CDR3 bases are TGTGCCAGCAGCGTAGGGGCAGGGGGGCCAGAGACCCAGTACTTC.

This chain connects TRBV10-3 to TRBJ1-1, with 9 bases that match TRBD1. Trimming at V came to 4 bases and at J to 7 bases, leaving 4 bases not matched to a gene. This CDR3 is 13 amino acids long. The germline CDR1 and CDR2 sequences are ENHRY and SYGVKD. CDR3 sequence (DNA): TGTGCCATCAGTGTACAGGGGGCTAATGAAGCTTTCTTT. This sequence encodes CAISVQGANEAFF.

To note about this clone: Other DNA sequences of this sample code for an identical CDR3. J is TRBJ2-1 and V is TRBV2; D remains unclear. The CDR3 sequence is 12 residues long. The V gene's germline CDR1 is SNHLY and CDR2 FYNNEI. Trimming cost V 1 base and J 6 bases, with 4 bases left between them. The CDR3 region is CASSEDSNEQFF. The CDR3 DNA follows: TGTGCCAGCAGTGAAGATTCCAATGAGCAGTTCTTC.

The V gene is TRBV6-2 or TRBV6-3, the J gene TRBJ2-7; 7 bases are shared with TRBD2. Germline V lookup: CDR1 MNHEY, CDR2 SVGEGT. The CDR3 runs 14 residues. V lost 6 bases and J lost 9; bases outside the gene matches: 14. CDR3 bases: TGTGCCAGCAGCTTGGGGGGGAGTGGAATGGTGCAGTACTTC. Translating gives CASSLGGSGMVQYF.

The chain uses TRBV6-2 or TRBV6-3 and TRBJ1-6; D is possibly TRBD1 (6 bases). Germline V gives CDR1 MNHEY, CDR2 SVGEGT. CDR3 length: 16 amino acids. V was shortened by 5 bases and J by 7 bases, with 18 bases between the two germline ends. CDR3 sequence (DNA): TGTGCCAGCAGTACGGGGGCGAGGACAAGGAATTCACCCCTCCACTTT. Encoded protein: CASSTGARTRNSPLHF.